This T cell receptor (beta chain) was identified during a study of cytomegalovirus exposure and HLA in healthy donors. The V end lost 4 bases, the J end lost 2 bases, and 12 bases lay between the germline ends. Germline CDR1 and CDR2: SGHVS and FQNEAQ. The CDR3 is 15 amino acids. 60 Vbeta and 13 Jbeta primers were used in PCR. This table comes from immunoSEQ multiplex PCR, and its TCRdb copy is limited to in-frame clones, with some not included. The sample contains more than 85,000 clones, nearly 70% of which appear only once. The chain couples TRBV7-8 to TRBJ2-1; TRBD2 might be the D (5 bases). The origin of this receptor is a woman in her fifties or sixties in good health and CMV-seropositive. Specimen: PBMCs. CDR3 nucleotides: TGTGCCAGCAGCTCCCGGACTGGGACCTACAATGAGCAGTTCTTC. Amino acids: CASSSRTGTYNEQFF. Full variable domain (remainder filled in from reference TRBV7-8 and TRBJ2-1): GAGVSQSPRYKVAKRGQDVALRCDPISGHVSLFWYQQALGQGPEFLTYFQNEAQLDKSGLPSDRFFAERPEGSVSTLKIQRTQQEDSAVYLCASSSRTGTYNEQFFGPGTRLTVL.